The source of this TCR beta chain is a study of blood T cell repertoires in COVID-19. Study-wide background: COVID-19 samples, acute and convalescent, were from the United States, Italy and Spain. The analysed material was cDNA or gDNA that came from T cells, B-cell-depleted T cells, or PBMCs.

Per the study methods: Cell counts per sample came from amplifying reference gene primers. Sequencing used immunoSEQ multiplex PCR; TCRdb keeps in-frame clones, though not all of them. That table supplies the V and J calls and clone size; D and trimming were determined from the DNA. The table records under 150,000 clones, almost 80% of them present only once. With V trimmed by 4 bases and J by 8 bases, 5 bases remained unmatched. The CDR3 contains 14 residues. CDR1 LNHDA and CDR2 SQIVND come from the germline V gene (reference sequence). Which cohort a participant joined came from the clinical history participants gave.

The sample comprised PBMCs or T cells enriched from blood (not recorded which). The sequence was obtained from a woman in her 50s who had recovered from COVID-19. The chain joins TRBV19 to TRBJ2-1; 10 bases are shared with TRBD2. CDR3 bases: TGTGCCAGTAGTACCGCTAGCGGGGGCCATGAGCAGTTCTTC. This codes for CASSTASGGHEQFF.